The next 14 T cell receptor beta chains were all read from a single sample in a study of a mutant IDH1 vaccine in newly diagnosed glioma. These receptors are not linked to any known antigen. This table comes from immunoSEQ multiplex PCR, and its TCRdb copy is limited to in-frame clones, with some not included. Among 20,000 to 25,000 clones listed, about nine tenths were seen once. The time point was: week 11, during vaccination. Each dose of the vaccine consisted of 300 ug of mutant IDH1 20-mer peptide, with topical imiquimod. The sample consisted of PBMCs, taken from a glioma patient whose treatment included an IDH1 peptide vaccine. Source of these receptors: a woman in her 40s with glioma.

The V call is TRBV18, the J call TRBJ1-1, with 8 bases that match TRBD1. The trim removed 5 bases at V and 4 bases at J, leaving 12 bases unmatched. The CDR3 sequence is 16 residues long. Germline values: CDR1 KGHSH, CDR2 LQKENI. The CDR3 protein is CASSARQGYELTEAFF. The CDR3 nucleotides read TGTGCCAGCTCAGCCAGACAGGGGTATGAACTCACTGAAGCTTTCTTT.

V gene TRBV4-3 combines with J gene TRBJ2-5, with D possibly matching TRBD2 (6 bases). The V gene's germline CDR1 is LGHNA and CDR2 YSLEER. The CDR3 length is 13 residues. V lost 3 bases and J lost 5, with 10 bases in between. The CDR3 here is CASSHGGRETQYF. CDR3 coding DNA: TGCGCCAGCAGCCACGGGGGAAGGGAGACCCAGTACTTC.

This clone has more than one count but fewer than ten. The chain is built from TRBV11-2 and TRBJ2-7, with 8 bases matching TRBD2. Trimming at V came to 7 bases and at J to 6 bases, leaving 2 bases not matched to a gene. The CDR3 runs to 11 residues. Per the germline V gene, CDR1 is SGHAT and CDR2 is FQNNGV. CDR3 loop: CASIAGGEQYF. CDR3 DNA sequence: TGTGCCAGCATTGCGGGGGGCGAGCAGTACTTC.

The count of this clone is one. The J gene is TRBJ2-7, the V gene TRBV14; D unresolved. The V gene's germline CDR1 is SGHDN and CDR2 FVKESK. This CDR3 contains 12 residues. Trimming pared 0 bases from V and 8 bases from J, leaving 8 bases between. The CDR3 here is CASSQDPQQQYF. CDR3 DNA sequence: TGTGCCAGCAGCCAAGATCCCCAGCAGCAGTACTTC.

The chain employs TRBV5-4 and TRBJ1-6, with 7 positions matching TRBD1. From germline, CDR1 is SGHNT and CDR2 YYREEE (reference sequence). The CDR3 has 14 residues. V was clipped by 4 bases and J by 5 bases; unmatched bases: 3. DNA for the CDR3: TGTGCCAGCAGCGCGGACAGGAATAATTCACCCCTCCACTTT. Residues: CASSADRNNSPLHF.

The CDR3: CAIRARQGGGYTF. The CDR3 coding sequence is TGTGCCATCAGGGCTAGACAGGGCGGTGGCTACACCTTC. The chain has TRBV10-3 and TRBJ1-2; 7 bases agree with TRBD1. This CDR3 has 13 residues. V trimming: 6 bases; J trimming: 7 bases; junction bases outside the gene matches: 8. Germline V CDR1 and CDR2: ENHRY, SYGVKD.

The chain uses TRBV7-8 and TRBJ2-7; tentatively, D is TRBD1 (5 bases). Germline values: CDR1 SGHVS, CDR2 FQNEAQ. Trimming left V 5 bases short and J 4 bases short, with 9 bases between. CDR3 length: 12 amino acids. The DNA for the CDR3 is TGTGCCAGCAGCCTGACAGATTACGAGCAGTACTTC. Translation: CASSLTDYEQYF.

This sequence joins TRBV4-1 and TRBJ2-5; 7 nucleotides agree with TRBD2. J gave up 4 bases and V 3 bases, and 5 bases lay outside the gene matches. CDR3 length equals 14 residues. The V gene's germline CDR1 is MGHRA and CDR2 YSYEKL. CDR3 bases: TGCGCCAGCAGCCATGGGAGGGCCCTAGAGACCCAGTACTTC. Protein: CASSHGRALETQYF.

The gene calls are TRBV5-4 and TRBJ2-3, with a possible D match to TRBD2 (6 bases). This CDR3 is built from 15 residues. V lost 4 bases to trimming and J lost 0 bases, with 12 bases between them. CDR1 and CDR2 (germline): SGHNT, YYREEE (reference sequence). CDR3 in amino acids: CASSHRRESTDTQYF. CDR3 DNA sequence: TGTGCCAGCAGCCACCGACGGGAGAGCACAGATACGCAGTATTTT.

The gene calls are TRBV4-2 and TRBJ2-7; D unclear. The CDR3 runs to 15 residues. Trimming took off 0 bases at V and 2 bases at J, with 11 bases between the two ends. Germline V gene lookup returns CDR1 LGHNA and CDR2 YNFKEQ. The chain's CDR3 is CASSQENYGTYEQYF. Written as DNA, the CDR3 is TGTGCCAGCAGCCAAGAAAACTACGGAACCTACGAGCAGTACTTC.

The genes are TRBV6-4 and TRBJ1-1; possibly TRBD1 for D (6 bases). The CDR3 is 13 residues long. Trimming took off 0 bases at V and 4 bases at J, with 6 bases between the two ends. In germline, CDR1 is MRHNA, CDR2 SNTAGT. CDR3 DNA sequence: TGTGCCAGCAGTGACTCGGGGGCCACTGAAGCTTTCTTT. Encoded protein: CASSDSGATEAFF.

Only one count was recorded for this clone. The rearrangement joins TRBV2 to TRBJ2-5; 12 bases fit TRBD2. The CDR3 contains 16 residues. V shed 6 bases, J shed 1 base, and the junction held 6 bases outside the gene matches. From germline, CDR1 is SNHLY and CDR2 FYNNEI. The CDR3 DNA follows: TGTGCCAGCAGAGATGCGGGACTAGCGGGCCAAGAGACCCAGTACTTC. Protein sequence: CASRDAGLAGQETQYF.

Only a few counts were recorded for this clone. The chain employs TRBV5-6 and TRBJ2-5, with D perhaps TRBD1 (5 bases). The CDR3 has 16 residues. Looked up from germline, CDR1 is SGHDT and CDR2 is YYEEEE. Between the trimmed V and J ends, which lost 4 bases and 2 bases, there was a span of 18 bases. The CDR3 is CASSLLGPRVQETQYF. Here the CDR3 DNA reads TGTGCCAGCAGCCTCCTCGGGCCCAGGGTACAAGAGACCCAGTACTTC.

This clone showed up just once. Relative to the germline gene, one junction end is altered; a read error may explain this. The chain recombines TRBV10-3 with TRBJ2-7; D is perhaps TRBD1 (6 bases). CDR1 and CDR2 from the germline V gene are ENHRY and SYGVKD. This CDR3 region has 14 residues. CDR3 DNA sequence: TGTGCCATCAGCCAAGGGGACAAGGGCTACGAACAGTACTTC. Encoded protein: CAISQGDKGYEQYF.